These T cell receptor beta chains were read from a single sample in a study of beta chain features in type 1 diabetes. Measured with immunoSEQ multiplex PCR; TCRdb has only the in-frame clones, and not every one. The data hold approximately 170,000 clones, with roughly 8% observed a single time. Sequenced sample: central memory CD4+ T cells from blood. These receptor sequences come from a man younger than 35 with type 1 diabetes. Both conserved end residues are part of each CDR3. Each record gives: J gene, clone size, V gene, D gene, CDR3 DNA, CDR3 protein. D genes are given only for firm matches. Clone size is not always given. Where it is, it says once, few, many or a class for expanded clones.

TRBJ2-1 - TRBV29-1 - TGCAGTTCCGGGGGACAGACCTACAATGAGCAGTTCTTC CSSGGQTYNEQFF
TRBJ2-5 - TRBV4-1 TRBD2 TGCGCCAGCAGCCAGGCAAATATGGGACTAGCGGGGGGTTTAAAGACCCAGTACTTC CASSQANMGLAGGLKTQYF
TRBJ2-5 few TRBV27 - TGTGCCAGCCGGACGTCCCTAGGGGCAGAGACCCAGTACTTC CASRTSLGAETQYF
TRBJ2-1 few TRBV28 TRBD2 TGTGCCAGCGCAAGCGGGGGGGCCTACAATGAGCAGTTCTTC CASASGGAYNEQFF
TRBJ2-3 - TRBV6-5 - TGTGCCAGCAGTGAACAAGAAAAGACAGATACGCAGTATTTT CASSEQEKTDTQYF
TRBJ2-5 - TRBV5-4 - TGTGCCAGCGGTATTAATACAGGGCCAGAGACCCAGTACTTC CASGINTGPETQYF
TRBJ2-2 - TRBV11-3 - TGTGCCAGCAGCTTCTTTTACGGGGAGCTGTTTTTT CASSFFYGELFF
TRBJ2-3 few TRBV7-2 - TGTGCCAGCAACATTCTGGGGGGGCCATCAGATACGCAGTATTTT CASNILGGPSDTQYF
TRBJ2-5 few TRBV10-1 - TGCGCCAGCAGTGGACAGGCTCAAGAGACCCAGTACTTC CASSGQAQETQYF
TRBJ2-7 - TRBV11-2 TRBD2 TGTGCCAGCAGCTCCTCCCGGGGGGGCAGCGAGCAGTACTTC CASSSSRGGSEQYF
TRBJ2-7 many TRBV7-2 - TGTGCCAGCAGCTTTCAGGGTCGCGAGCAGTACTTC CASSFQGREQYF
TRBJ2-3 few TRBV6-5 - TGTGCCAGCAGTCGCTTGGGGCAGGCGCAGGATACGCAGTATTTT CASSRLGQAQDTQYF
TRBJ1-3 - TRBV30 TRBD1 TGTGCCTGGGGGACAGGACCTGGAAACACCATATATTTT CAWGTGPGNTIYF
TRBJ2-7 - TRBV25-1 - TGTGCCAGCAGTGCCCCCGGGGACTCCTTCTACGAGCAGTACTTC CASSAPGDSFYEQYF
TRBJ1-1 few TRBV5-1 TRBD1 TGCGCCAGCAGCAGGGGACAGCGGAACACTGAAGCTTTCTTT CASSRGQRNTEAFF
TRBJ2-1 - TRBV19 TRBD2 TGTGCCAGTAGGACCCTCTCTAGCGGGGGATACAATGAGCAGTTCTTC CASRTLSSGGYNEQFF
TRBJ2-5 - TRBV7-2 - TGTGCCAGCAGCTTAGGTTCTCCTGGGGCCCAAGAGACCCAGTACTTC CASSLGSPGAQETQYF
TRBJ2-3 many TRBV5-1 TRBD1 TGCGCCAGCAGCTTGGCGGACAGGGTGGATACGCAGTATTTT CASSLADRVDTQYF
TRBJ2-1 - TRBV2 - TGTGCCAGCACTGCACACCGGGACTTGCAGTTCTTC CASTAHRDLQFF
TRBJ1-5 few TRBV7-9 - TGTGCCAGCAGCTCGACAGAAAGCAATCAGCCCCAGCATTTT CASSSTESNQPQHF
TRBJ1-3 - TRBV30 - TGTGCCTGCAGGGTTTCAGGAAACACCATATATTTT CACRVSGNTIYF
TRBJ2-3 - TRBV30 TRBD2 TGTGCCTGGAGTGGCCGCCTCTTTGGGACTACCCATAGCACAGATACGCAGTATTTT CAWSGRLFGTTHSTDTQYF
TRBJ2-1 few TRBV6-1 TRBD2 TGTGCCTCTTCACTAGCGGGAGGAGACAATGAGCAGTTCTTC CASSLAGGDNEQFF
TRBJ2-2 - TRBV2 TRBD2 TGTGCCAGCACCTACGAGGGGAGGGACACCGGGGAGCTGTTTTTT CASTYEGRDTGELFF
TRBJ1-2 - TRBV25-1 TRBD1 TGTGCCAGCAGATCGGGACAGGGCTATGGCTACACCTTC CASRSGQGYGYTF
TRBJ1-4 few TRBV11-2 - TGTGCCAGCAGCTTAGACCCTAACCCCAATGAAAAACTGTTTTTT CASSLDPNPNEKLFF
TRBJ2-1 few TRBV5-6 - TGTGCCAGCAGCTTCCAGGGTGAGCAGTTCTTC CASSFQGEQFF
TRBJ2-5 few TRBV6-6 TRBD2 TGTGCCAGCAGTTACGAGCGGGACTGGGGGACCCAGTACTTC CASSYERDWGTQYF
TRBJ2-1 - TRBV9 TRBD1 TGTGCCAGCAGCGTAGCTGGGGACAGAAACTACAATGAGCAGTTCTTC CASSVAGDRNYNEQFF
TRBJ1-6 - TRBV2 TRBD1 TGTGCCACGGGGACAGGGCGGGAATCACCCCTCCACTTT CATGTGRESPLHF
TRBJ1-2 - TRBV30 - TGTGCCTGGAGTGTTACAGGCCTTTACTATGGCTACACCTTC CAWSVTGLYYGYTF
TRBJ2-5 many TRBV9 - TGTGCCAGCAGCGTTACAGGGTTCCAAGAGACCCAGTACTTC CASSVTGFQETQYF
TRBJ1-5 few TRBV2 TRBD1 TGTGCCAGCAGTGGACAGGGGGACAATCAGCCCCAGCATTTT CASSGQGDNQPQHF
TRBJ1-5 - TRBV7-2 TRBD1 TGTGCCAGCAGCCCGGACAGGGGGCTAAGGCAGCCCCAGCATTTT CASSPDRGLRQPQHF
TRBJ2-7 few TRBV5-6 - TGTGCCAGCAGGACAGGAACTAGCTCCTACGAGCAGTACTTC CASRTGTSSYEQYF
TRBJ1-2 few TRBV15 TRBD1 TGTGCCACCAGCAATTCCCCGGGACAGGGGTACTATGGCTACACCTTC CATSNSPGQGYYGYTF
TRBJ1-4 few TRBV7-9 - TGTGCCAGCAGCTTATCGTCAGGGTTGAATGAAAAACTGTTTTTT CASSLSSGLNEKLFF
TRBJ2-3 few TRBV7-2 TRBD2 TGTGCCAGCAGCTTAGCAGCGGGGGGTTTCATAGATACGCAGTATTTT CASSLAAGGFIDTQYF
TRBJ2-5 - TRBV5-4 TRBD2 TGTGCCAGCAGCTCCGGACTAGCGGGGCAAGAGACCCAGTACTTC CASSSGLAGQETQYF
TRBJ2-3 - TRBV10-3 - TGTGCCATCAGTGAGTCGACTAGTCGGGTGGGGCAGTATTTT CAISESTSRVGQYF
TRBJ2-3 - TRBV6-5 TRBD2 TGTGCCAGCAGCCGTGTAGCGGGAGGCGGGGATACGCAGTATTTT CASSRVAGGGDTQYF
TRBJ2-1 - TRBV2 - TGTGCCAGCAGTCAGGGTAAGCAGTTCTTC CASSQGKQFF
TRBJ2-2 - TRBV11-2 - TGTGCCAGCAGGTTGTTATCGAACACCGGGGAGCTGTTTTTT CASRLLSNTGELFF
TRBJ1-1 - TRBV6-5 TRBD1 TGTGCCAGCAGTCCTGGACAGGCCAAGGAGGCTTTCTTT CASSPGQAKEAFF
TRBJ2-3 - TRBV2 - TGTGCCAGCAGTGAAGCTGGCAGGGTCCCAGATACGCAGTATTTT CASSEAGRVPDTQYF
TRBJ2-7 few TRBV5-1 - TGCGCCAGCAGCTCCAGGGGGGACGGCTACGAGCAGTACTTC CASSSRGDGYEQYF
TRBJ2-1 few TRBV7-2 TRBD2 TGTGCCAGCAGCTTAGTATCGGGGAGGGGCCAGTTCTTC CASSLVSGRGQFF
TRBJ2-3 - TRBV5-1 TRBD2 TGCGCCAGCAGCTTGGCCCTAGCGGAAGATACGCAGTATTTT CASSLALAEDTQYF
TRBJ2-3 - TRBV29-1 - TGCAGCGTTGGGGGGGGGCGAGAAGATACGCAGTATTTT CSVGGGREDTQYF